This is a list of T cell receptor beta chains from one sample in a study of cytomegalovirus exposure and HLA in healthy donors. Profiled with immunoSEQ multiplex PCR; TCRdb holds only in-frame clones, not every one. The sample holds 85,000 to 130,000 clones, roughly 80% seen once. The sequencing input was PBMCs. The receptors were gathered from a woman between 40 and 50 years old in good health and CMV-seronegative. CDR3s include the opening cysteine and the closing phenylalanine or tryptophan. A D gene is named only where the DNA matches it firmly. Rows give clone size only sometimes, using once, few, many, or a class for an expanded clone.

D gene: NA
V gene: TRBV21-1
CDR3 length: 16
clone size: few
J gene: TRBJ2-5
CDR3 protein: CASSKHTTEDQETQYF
CDR3 DNA: TGTGCCAGCAGCAAACACACGACAGAAGATCAAGAGACCCAGTACTTC

D gene: TRBD2
V gene: TRBV9
CDR3 length: 16
clone size: NA
J gene: TRBJ2-1
CDR3 protein: CASSVGLAGVGDEQFF
CDR3 DNA: TGTGCCAGCAGCGTAGGACTAGCGGGAGTGGGCGATGAGCAGTTCTTC

D gene: NA
V gene: TRBV15
CDR3 length: 14
clone size: NA
J gene: TRBJ1-3
CDR3 protein: CATTGSGGGNTIYF
CDR3 DNA: TGTGCCACCACAGGATCCGGGGGGGGAAACACCATATATTTT

D gene: TRBD2
V gene: TRBV30
CDR3 length: 12
clone size: few
J gene: TRBJ2-1
CDR3 protein: CAWSAQAGEQFF
CDR3 DNA: TGTGCCTGGAGTGCTCAAGCGGGAGAGCAGTTCTTC

D gene: TRBD1
V gene: TRBV5-6
CDR3 length: 13
clone size: once
J gene: TRBJ1-1
CDR3 protein: CASSRTGNTEAFF
CDR3 DNA: TGTGCCAGCAGCCGGACAGGGAACACTGAAGCTTTCTTT

D gene: NA
V gene: TRBV5-4
CDR3 length: 11
clone size: few
J gene: TRBJ1-1
CDR3 protein: CASEGSAEAFF
CDR3 DNA: TGTGCATCGGAGGGGAGCGCTGAAGCTTTCTTT

D gene: NA
V gene: TRBV4-3
CDR3 length: 17
clone size: NA
J gene: TRBJ1-1
CDR3 protein: CASSQDPLEGVNTEAFF
CDR3 DNA: TGCGCCAGCAGCCAAGACCCACTCGAGGGGGTGAACACTGAAGCTTTCTTT

D gene: NA
V gene: TRBV28
CDR3 length: 14
clone size: NA
J gene: TRBJ1-2
CDR3 protein: CASSLTQGIYGYTF
CDR3 DNA: TGTGCCAGCAGTTTAACACAGGGAATCTATGGCTACACCTTC

D gene: NA
V gene: TRBV5-6
CDR3 length: 13
clone size: NA
J gene: TRBJ1-1
CDR3 protein: CASSYQRTRGAFF
CDR3 DNA: TGTGCCAGCAGCTATCAACGGACCAGGGGAGCTTTCTTT

D gene: NA
V gene: TRBV9
CDR3 length: 13
clone size: NA
J gene: TRBJ1-3
CDR3 protein: CASTGMGQSDVYF
CDR3 DNA: TGTGCCAGCACCGGCATGGGGCAGTCTGATGTATATTTT

D gene: NA
V gene: TRBV28
CDR3 length: 17
clone size: NA
J gene: TRBJ2-5
CDR3 protein: CASLAQRGLTGGETQYF
CDR3 DNA: TGTGCCAGCCTAGCGCAAAGGGGACTCACCGGCGGAGAGACCCAGTACTTC

D gene: TRBD2
V gene: TRBV7-8
CDR3 length: 19
clone size: few
J gene: TRBJ2-7
CDR3 protein: CASSDGSGGFSSSSYEQYF
CDR3 DNA: TGTGCCAGCAGCGACGGGAGCGGGGGTTTTTCGTCAAGCTCCTACGAGCAGTACTTC

D gene: TRBD2
V gene: TRBV27
CDR3 length: 14
clone size: NA
J gene: TRBJ2-7
CDR3 protein: CASSLAGATYEQYF
CDR3 DNA: TGTGCCAGCAGTTTAGCGGGAGCCACCTACGAGCAGTACTTC

D gene: NA
V gene: TRBV6-1
CDR3 length: 14
clone size: NA
J gene: TRBJ1-4
CDR3 protein: CASLDPRAYEKLFF
CDR3 DNA: TGTGCCAGCCTTGACCCGAGGGCCTATGAAAAACTGTTTTTT

D gene: NA
V gene: TRBV18
CDR3 length: 13
clone size: NA
J gene: TRBJ1-1
CDR3 protein: CASSPSREGEAFF
CDR3 DNA: TGTGCCAGCTCACCATCCAGGGAGGGGGAAGCTTTCTTT

D gene: NA
V gene: TRBV20-1
CDR3 length: 11
clone size: NA
J gene: TRBJ1-1
CDR3 protein: CSAGANSEAFF
CDR3 DNA: TGCAGTGCTGGAGCTAACTCTGAAGCTTTCTTT

D gene: NA
V gene: TRBV15
CDR3 length: 14
clone size: once
J gene: TRBJ1-1
CDR3 protein: CATSRSGVNTEAFF
CDR3 DNA: TGTGCCACCAGCAGATCAGGGGTGAACACTGAAGCTTTCTTT

D gene: TRBD2
V gene: TRBV27
CDR3 length: 15
clone size: few
J gene: TRBJ2-1
CDR3 protein: CASSSRLADYNEQFF
CDR3 DNA: TGTGCCAGCAGTTCACGACTAGCGGACTACAATGAGCAGTTCTTC

D gene: TRBD2
V gene: TRBV28
CDR3 length: 18
clone size: once
J gene: TRBJ2-6
CDR3 protein: CASSSESPGGSGANVLTF
CDR3 DNA: TGTGCCAGCAGTTCCGAGTCCCCCGGGGGGTCTGGGGCCAACGTCCTGACTTTC

D gene: NA
V gene: TRBV7-6
CDR3 length: 16
clone size: NA
J gene: TRBJ2-1
CDR3 protein: CASSLDRAGAYNEQFF
CDR3 DNA: TGTGCCAGCAGCTTAGATCGGGCAGGGGCCTACAATGAGCAGTTCTTC